Listed below are T cell receptor beta chains from one sample, sequenced in a study of T cells in Graves' hyperthyroidism and ophthalmopathy. TCRdb itself ran the multiplex PCR reads through MiXCR, one entry per CDR3 protein. The table shows 550,000 to 850,000 distinct CDR3 sequences, with around 20% occurring only once. The sequenced sample was blood. Receptors were obtained from a woman in her forties or fifties with Graves' hyperthyroidism that later progressed to Graves' ophthalmopathy. Each CDR3 is given with its conserved first and last residue. D genes are given only for firm matches. Some rows mark clone size as missing; the rest say once, few, many or name a class of expanded clone.

>TRBV20-1|-|TRBJ2-2|-
TGCAGTGGGACGAGTAATGGCGGGGAGCTGTTTTTT
CSGTSNGGELFF
>TRBV5-1|many|TRBJ2-7|TRBD2
TGCGCCAGCAGTACTCAGTCGGGGGGGGACTACTCCTACGAGCAGTACTTC
CASSTQSGGDYSYEQYF
>TRBV20-1|-|TRBJ1-2|-
TGCAGTGCCCCGGACAGAGAACGTTATGGCTACACCTTC
CSAPDRERYGYTF
>TRBV2|many|TRBJ2-3|-
TGTGCCAGCAGTGTGACGGTCGCAGACACAGATACGCAGTATTTT
CASSVTVADTDTQYF
>TRBV5-5|-|TRBJ1-2|-
TGTGCCAGCAGCTCCCGGGCCTCAGCCCGCGATGGCTACACCTTC
CASSSRASARDGYTF
>TRBV20-1|few|TRBJ1-1|-
TGCAGTGCTAGCGGGGTGGGGAACACTGAAGCTTTCTTT
CSASGVGNTEAFF
>TRBV18|many|TRBJ2-7|-
TGTGCCAGCTCATCGCAGGGAACCTACGAGCAGTACTTC
CASSSQGTYEQYF
>TRBV12-3/TRBV12-4|-|TRBJ1-5|-
TGTGCCAGCAGTTTAGATCTTGGGGAGGCCCAGCATTTT
CASSLDLGEAQHF
>TRBV12-3/TRBV12-4|many|TRBJ1-5|-
TGTGCCAGCAGTTTTTGGGGGGTGAGCAATCAGCCCCAGCATTTT
CASSFWGVSNQPQHF
>TRBV2|many|TRBJ2-5|-
TGTGCCAGCAGTGAAGCGCTTCGGGTAGTAGCGGCGCACCAAGAGACCCAGTACTTC
CASSEALRVVAAHQETQYF
>TRBV10-1|-|TRBJ2-2|-
TGCGCCAGCAGTGAGTCTGGAGGATCGGCGAACACCGGGGAGCTGTTTTTT
CASSESGGSANTGELFF
>TRBV7-9|-|TRBJ2-2|TRBD1
TGTGCCAGCAGCACTTCGCATCCGGGACAGGGAAACACCGGGGAGCTGTTTTTT
CASSTSHPGQGNTGELFF
>TRBV30|few|TRBJ1-3|-
TGTGCCTGGAGTGTTCTGGGCACGCCTGGAAACACCATATATTTT
CAWSVLGTPGNTIYF
>TRBV11-2|many|TRBJ2-4|-
TGTGCCAGCAGCCCGGCTGCGAGGGGCAAAAACATTCAGTACTTC
CASSPAARGKNIQYF
>TRBV9|-|TRBJ1-4|-
TGTGCCAGCAGCGCCTACAGTAGGACTAATGAAAAACTGTTTTTT
CASSAYSRTNEKLFF
>TRBV18|few|TRBJ2-1|-
TGTGCCAGCTCATCGGACAACGACTACAATGAGCAGTTCTTC
CASSSDNDYNEQFF
>TRBV5-5|-|TRBJ1-2|-
TGTGCCAGCAGCCCCCTCGAATTGCTAGGTGGCTACACCTTC
CASSPLELLGGYTF
>TRBV2|-|TRBJ2-3|TRBD1
TGTGCCAGCAGGTACAGGGGCGGCACAGATACGCAGTATTTT
CASRYRGGTDTQYF
>TRBV18|many|TRBJ1-1|TRBD1
TGTGCCAGCTCACGGGACAGGGGAGCTTTCTTT
CASSRDRGAFF
>TRBV7-6|few|TRBJ2-1|TRBD2
TGTGCCAGCAGGGAGTGGCGGGGGGAAGACAATGAGCAGTTCTTC
CASREWRGEDNEQFF
>TRBV14|many|TRBJ2-5|TRBD2
TGTGCCAGCAGCCAAGAAGTGGGAGGGGTGGATGAGACCCAGTACTTC
CASSQEVGGVDETQYF
>TRBV7-8|many|TRBJ1-1|TRBD1
TGTGCCAGCAGCTTCGGACAGGGCTTAGAAGCTTTCTTT
CASSFGQGLEAFF
>TRBV5-1|many|TRBJ1-1|TRBD1
TGTGCCAGCAGCCGGGACAGGAACACTGAAGCTTTCTTT
CASSRDRNTEAFF
>TRBV12-3/TRBV12-4|many|TRBJ2-1|TRBD2
TGTGCCAGCAGTTTACCCCTGACTAGCGGTGAGCAGTTCTTC
CASSLPLTSGEQFF
>TRBV14|few|TRBJ1-2|-
TGTGCCAGCAGCCAAGGCGGGCGTATGAACTATGGCTACACCTTC
CASSQGGRMNYGYTF
>TRBV11-2|-|TRBJ2-5|TRBD1
TGTGCCAGCCGAGCCCTATTTGACAGGGGGCTTGGAGAGACCCAGTACTTC
CASRALFDRGLGETQYF
>TRBV19|-|TRBJ1-5|TRBD1
TGTGCCAGTAAGGATACAGGGGGGATGGGGCCCCAGCATTTT
CASKDTGGMGPQHF
>TRBV6-1|few|TRBJ2-2|TRBD2
TGTGCCACGAAGACTAGCGGCAACACCGGGGAGCTGTTTTTT
CATKTSGNTGELFF
>TRBV20-1|few|TRBJ2-5|-
TGCAGTGCTAGAGATCCCCGCAGCGGGCGGCAAGAGACCCAGTACTTC
CSARDPRSGRQETQYF
>TRBV6-1|few|TRBJ2-5|TRBD1
TGTGCCAGCAGTGGGGGACAGGGGGGAGAAGAGACCCAGTACTTC
CASSGGQGGEETQYF
>TRBV12-3/TRBV12-4|many|TRBJ2-2|TRBD2
TGTGCCAGCAGTTTCCGTAGCGGGCGAAGGTCGAACACCGGGGAGCTGTTTTTT
CASSFRSGRRSNTGELFF
>TRBV11-2|many|TRBJ2-2|-
TGTGCCACCCGAGGGGGGGCGGTAGACACCGGGGAGCTGTTTTTT
CATRGGAVDTGELFF
>TRBV19|-|TRBJ1-5|TRBD1
TGTGCCAGTAGTATAGCGGACAGGGCCGGACAGCCCCAGCATTTT
CASSIADRAGQPQHF
>TRBV29-1|few|TRBJ2-2|-
TGCAGCGTCCGGTCGTGGCAGAACACCGGGGAGCTGTTTTTT
CSVRSWQNTGELFF
>TRBV7-9|-|TRBJ2-7|TRBD1
TGTGCCAGCAGCTTAGGGGCAGGGGGCCACGAGCAGTACTTC
CASSLGAGGHEQYF
>TRBV20-1|many|TRBJ1-2|-
TGCAGTGCTAGAGATCACGGGTCTAACTATGGCTACACCTTC
CSARDHGSNYGYTF
>TRBV7-2|-|TRBJ2-1|-
TGTGCCAGCACCCCAAGGGGGTCCAATGAGCAGTTCTTC
CASTPRGSNEQFF
>TRBV2|many|TRBJ2-3|-
TGTGCCAGCAGACCTCGGACAGCCCACACAGATACGCAGTATTTT
CASRPRTAHTDTQYF
>TRBV27|-|TRBJ1-6|-
TGTGCCAGCAGTGTCAACCGGGACGGCGTGCGGCCCCTCCACTTT
CASSVNRDGVRPLHF
>TRBV6-1|-|TRBJ2-3|TRBD2
TGTGCCAGCACCTGGACTAGCGGGGGGGCCGGCACAGATACGCAGTATTTT
CASTWTSGGAGTDTQYF
>TRBV2|many|TRBJ2-1|-
TGTGCCAGCGCGACGCGATCCTACAATGAGCAGTTCTTC
CASATRSYNEQFF
>TRBV11-2|many|TRBJ2-7|TRBD1
TGTGCCAGCAGCTTCCAGACAGGGGATCATAGAGGGCAGTACTTC
CASSFQTGDHRGQYF
>TRBV30|-|TRBJ2-5|-
TGTGCCTGGAGTCAAGGGGCCGACAGGTGGAAAGAGACCCAGTACTTC
CAWSQGADRWKETQYF
>TRBV2|-|TRBJ1-1|TRBD1
TGTGCCAGCGGGAACTGGGACAGGGGGTACACTGAAGCTTTCTTT
CASGNWDRGYTEAFF
>TRBV11-1|few|TRBJ2-2|TRBD1
TGTGCCAGCAGCACCGACAGGGTAGCCAGGGAGCTGTTTTTT
CASSTDRVARELFF
>TRBV5-6|many|TRBJ2-5|TRBD1
TGTGCCAGCAGCTGGGACAGGGCCTTCCAAGAGACCCAGTACTTC
CASSWDRAFQETQYF
>TRBV10-1|many|TRBJ1-4|TRBD1
TGCGCCAGCAGTGATCCGGGACAGGGGGACGAAAAACTGTTTTTT
CASSDPGQGDEKLFF
>TRBV5-6|many|TRBJ1-5|-
TGTGCCAGCAGCTCGCGACTGCAGGGTTTCAATCAGCCCCAGCATTTT
CASSSRLQGFNQPQHF
>TRBV12-3/TRBV12-4|-|TRBJ2-2|-
TGTGCCAGCACCCCTCCCCAGGGTTCGGGCACCGGGGAGCTGTTTTTT
CASTPPQGSGTGELFF
>TRBV12-3/TRBV12-4|few|TRBJ2-7|-
TGTGCCAGCACCCCGGGACGGCACTACGAGCAGTACTTC
CASTPGRHYEQYF
>TRBV20-1|-|TRBJ2-6|-
TGCAGTGCTAGAGATGGGAACTCTGGGGCCAACGTCCTGACTTTC
CSARDGNSGANVLTF
>TRBV3-1|many|TRBJ1-4|TRBD1
TGTGCCAGCAGCCAAGGGGACGGCCAGGGGGCTAGTAAACTGTTTTTT
CASSQGDGQGASKLFF
>TRBV19|-|TRBJ2-5|TRBD2
TGTGCCAGTAGCACCGGGACTAGCGGCGGGCTCGGAGAGACCCAGTACTTC
CASSTGTSGGLGETQYF
>TRBV12-3/TRBV12-4|many|TRBJ2-5|TRBD2
TGTGCCAGCAGTGCGGGACTAGCGGGGGATCCTCAAGAGACCCAGTACTTC
CASSAGLAGDPQETQYF
>TRBV20-1|-|TRBJ2-3|TRBD2
TGCAGTGCTACAGAAGCGGGGGGCCGCACAGATACGCAGTATTTT
CSATEAGGRTDTQYF
>TRBV5-1|few|TRBJ1-2|TRBD1
TGCGCCAGCAGCTTGGCCGGGACAGGGATCGACTATGGCTACACCTTC
CASSLAGTGIDYGYTF
>TRBV2|many|TRBJ2-2|TRBD2
TGTGCCAGCAGCCTCCTGCGGGGGGGCCCTGTTGGAGACGGGGAGCTGTTTTTT
CASSLLRGGPVGDGELFF